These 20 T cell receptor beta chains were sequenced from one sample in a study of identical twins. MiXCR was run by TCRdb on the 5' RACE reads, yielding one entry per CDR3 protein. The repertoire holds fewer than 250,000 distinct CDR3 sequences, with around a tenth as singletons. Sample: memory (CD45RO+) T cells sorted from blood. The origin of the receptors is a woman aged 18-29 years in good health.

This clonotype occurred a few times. CDR3 sequence: CSVVRIHPNTEAFF. The CDR3 DNA reads as TGCAGCGTTGTGAGGATTCATCCGAACACTGAAGCTTTCTTT. The rearrangement uses TRBV29-1 and TRBJ1-1; D is unresolved. From germline, CDR1 is SQVTM and CDR2 ANQGSEA. The CDR3 is 14 residues long. V lost 4 bases, J lost 1 base, and 13 bases lay in between.

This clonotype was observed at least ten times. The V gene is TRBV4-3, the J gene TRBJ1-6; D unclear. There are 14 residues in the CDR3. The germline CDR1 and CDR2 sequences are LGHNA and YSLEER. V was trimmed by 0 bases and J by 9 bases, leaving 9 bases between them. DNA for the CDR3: TGCGCCAGCAGCCAAGATCGTGTCCGTTCACCCCTCCACTTT. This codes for CASSQDRVRSPLHF.

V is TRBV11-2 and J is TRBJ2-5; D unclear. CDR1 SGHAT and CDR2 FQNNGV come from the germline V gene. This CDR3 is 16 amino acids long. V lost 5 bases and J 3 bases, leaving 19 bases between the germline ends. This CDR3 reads CASSPDGRSREETQYF. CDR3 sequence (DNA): TGTGCCAGCAGCCCTGATGGTCGGAGTCGGGAAGAGACCCAGTACTTC.

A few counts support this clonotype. The CDR3: CASGGDSPLHF. The CDR3 bases are TGTGCCAGCGGAGGCGATTCACCCCTCCACTTT. The chain links TRBV6-1 to TRBJ1-6; D is unclear. CDR3 length equals 11 residues. Germline CDR1 MNHNS, CDR2 SASEGT. V was shortened by 8 bases and J by 8 bases, with 7 bases between the two germline ends.

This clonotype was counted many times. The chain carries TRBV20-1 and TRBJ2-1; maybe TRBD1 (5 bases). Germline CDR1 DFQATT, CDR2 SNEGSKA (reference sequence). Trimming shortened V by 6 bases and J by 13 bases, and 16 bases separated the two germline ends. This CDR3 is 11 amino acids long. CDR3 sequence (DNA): TGCAGTGCAAGACAGTTCGGCCCCCAGTTCTTC. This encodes CSARQFGPQFF.

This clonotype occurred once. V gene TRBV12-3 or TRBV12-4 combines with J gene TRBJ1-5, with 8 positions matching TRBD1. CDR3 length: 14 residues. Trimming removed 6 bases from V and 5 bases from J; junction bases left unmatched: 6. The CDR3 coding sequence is TGTGCCAGCAGCTGGACAGGGCGTGATCAGCCCCAGCATTTT. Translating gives CASSWTGRDQPQHF.

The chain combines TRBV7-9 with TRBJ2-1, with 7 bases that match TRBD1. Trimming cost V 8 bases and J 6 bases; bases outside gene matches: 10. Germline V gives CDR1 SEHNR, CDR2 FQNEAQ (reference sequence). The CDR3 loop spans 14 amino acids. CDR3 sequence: CASGRGGAGNEQFF. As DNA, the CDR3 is TGTGCCAGCGGGAGAGGGGGCGCAGGCAATGAGCAGTTCTTC. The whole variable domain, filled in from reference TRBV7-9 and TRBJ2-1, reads DTGVSQNPRHKITKRGQNVTFRCDPISEHNRLYWYRQTLGQGPEFLTYFQNEAQLEKSRLLSDRFSAERPKGSFSTLEIQRTEQGDSAMYLCASGRGGAGNEQFFGPGTRLTVL.

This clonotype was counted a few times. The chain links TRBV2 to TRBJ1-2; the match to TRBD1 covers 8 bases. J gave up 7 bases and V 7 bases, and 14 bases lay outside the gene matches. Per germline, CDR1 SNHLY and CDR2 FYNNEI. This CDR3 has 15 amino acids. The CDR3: CASIDKVQGARGYTF. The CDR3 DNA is TGTGCCAGCATTGATAAGGTCCAGGGGGCGCGTGGCTACACCTTC.

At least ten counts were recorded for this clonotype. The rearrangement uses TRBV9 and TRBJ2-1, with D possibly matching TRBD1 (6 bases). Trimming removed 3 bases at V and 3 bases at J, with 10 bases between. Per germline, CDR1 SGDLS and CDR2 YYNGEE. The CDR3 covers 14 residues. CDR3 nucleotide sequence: TGTGCCAGCAGCGGAACAGGGTTCTACAATGAGCAGTTCTTC. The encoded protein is CASSGTGFYNEQFF.

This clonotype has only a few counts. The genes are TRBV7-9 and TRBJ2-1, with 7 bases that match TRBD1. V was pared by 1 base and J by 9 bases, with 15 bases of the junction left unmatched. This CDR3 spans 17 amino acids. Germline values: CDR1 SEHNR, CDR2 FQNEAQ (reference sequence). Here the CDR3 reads CASSLGSSGTVRPEQFF. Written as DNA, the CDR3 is TGTGCCAGCAGCTTAGGTTCGTCCGGGACAGTTAGACCTGAGCAGTTCTTC.

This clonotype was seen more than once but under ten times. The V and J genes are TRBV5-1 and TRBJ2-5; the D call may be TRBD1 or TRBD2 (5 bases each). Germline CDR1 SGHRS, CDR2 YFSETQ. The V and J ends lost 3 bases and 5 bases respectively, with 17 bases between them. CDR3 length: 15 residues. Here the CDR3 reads CASSSEGTTGETQYF. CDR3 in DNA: TGCGCCAGCAGCTCCGAGGGGACCACCGGGGAGACCCAGTACTTC.

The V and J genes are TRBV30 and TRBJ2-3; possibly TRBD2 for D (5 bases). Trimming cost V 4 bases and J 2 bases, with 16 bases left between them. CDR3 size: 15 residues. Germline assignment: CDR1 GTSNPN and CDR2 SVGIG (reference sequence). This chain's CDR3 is CAWTRLTAITDTQYF. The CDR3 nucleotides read TGTGCCTGGACCAGACTAACCGCTATCACAGATACGCAGTATTTT.

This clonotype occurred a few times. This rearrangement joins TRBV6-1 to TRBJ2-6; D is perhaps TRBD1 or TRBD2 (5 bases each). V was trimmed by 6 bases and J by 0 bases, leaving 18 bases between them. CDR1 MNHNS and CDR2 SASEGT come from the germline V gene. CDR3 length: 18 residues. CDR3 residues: CASRLKGFGASGANVLTF. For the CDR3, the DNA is TGTGCCAGCAGACTGAAAGGTTTCGGGGCCTCTGGGGCCAACGTCCTGACTTTC.

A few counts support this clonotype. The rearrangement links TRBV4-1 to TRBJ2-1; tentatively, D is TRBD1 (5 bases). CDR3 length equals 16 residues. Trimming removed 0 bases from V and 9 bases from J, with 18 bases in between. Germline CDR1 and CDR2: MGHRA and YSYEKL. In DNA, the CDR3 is TGCGCCAGCAGCCAAGACGTACTAAATAGTCAGGGTGAGCAGTTCTTC. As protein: CASSQDVLNSQGEQFF.

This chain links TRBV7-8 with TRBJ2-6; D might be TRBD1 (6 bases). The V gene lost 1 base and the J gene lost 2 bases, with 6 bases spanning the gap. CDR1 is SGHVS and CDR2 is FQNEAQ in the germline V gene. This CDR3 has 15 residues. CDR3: CASSLEGAGANVLTF. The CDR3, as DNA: TGTGCCAGCAGCTTAGAGGGGGCTGGGGCCAACGTCCTGACTTTC.

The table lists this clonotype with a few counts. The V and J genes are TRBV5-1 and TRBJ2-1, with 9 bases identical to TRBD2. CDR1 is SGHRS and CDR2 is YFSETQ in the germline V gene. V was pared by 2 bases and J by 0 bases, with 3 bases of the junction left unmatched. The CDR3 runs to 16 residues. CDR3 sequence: CASSFFSGSSYNEQFF. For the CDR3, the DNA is TGCGCCAGCAGCTTCTTTAGCGGGAGCTCCTACAATGAGCAGTTCTTC.

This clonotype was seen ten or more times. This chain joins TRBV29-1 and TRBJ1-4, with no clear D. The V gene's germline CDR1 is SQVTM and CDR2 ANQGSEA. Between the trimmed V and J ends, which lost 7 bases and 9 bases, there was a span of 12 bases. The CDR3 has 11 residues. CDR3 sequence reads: CSAKGRKKLFF. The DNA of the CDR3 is TGCAGCGCGAAAGGAAGGAAAAAACTGTTTTTT.

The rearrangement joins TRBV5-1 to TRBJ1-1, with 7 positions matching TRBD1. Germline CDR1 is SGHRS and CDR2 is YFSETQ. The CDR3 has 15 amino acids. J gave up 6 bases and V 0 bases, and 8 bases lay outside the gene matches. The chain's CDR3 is CASSLERGPRAEAFF. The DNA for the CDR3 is TGCGCCAGCAGCTTGGAAAGGGGGCCCAGGGCTGAAGCTTTCTTT.

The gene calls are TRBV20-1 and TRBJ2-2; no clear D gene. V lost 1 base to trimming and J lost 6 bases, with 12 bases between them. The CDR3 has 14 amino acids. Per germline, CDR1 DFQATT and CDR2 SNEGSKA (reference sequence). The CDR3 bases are TGCAGTGCTAGAGCCAATAGTGGTCCCGGGGAGCTGTTTTTT. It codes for CSARANSGPGELFF.

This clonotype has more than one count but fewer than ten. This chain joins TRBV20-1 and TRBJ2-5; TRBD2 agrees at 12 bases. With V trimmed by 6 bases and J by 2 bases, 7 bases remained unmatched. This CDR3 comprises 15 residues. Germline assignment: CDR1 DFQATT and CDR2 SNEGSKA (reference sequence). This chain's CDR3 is CSATLAGGSQETQYF. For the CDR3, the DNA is TGCAGTGCGACCCTAGCGGGAGGGTCTCAAGAGACCCAGTACTTC.